The rows below give T cell receptor beta chains drawn from one sample of a study of beta chain features in type 1 diabetes. TCRdb keeps only in-frame clones here, not all; method: immunoSEQ multiplex PCR. The table includes under 400,000 clones, roughly 12% detected once. The source material was naive CD4+ T cells from blood. These receptors were taken from a woman between 18 and 30 years old with type 1 diabetes. CDR3s include the opening cysteine and the closing phenylalanine or tryptophan. The D gene is left open where the match is weak. A clone size is listed for some rows: how often the clone was seen (once, few, many), or a class if it is expanded.

clone_size: .; v_call: TRBV25-1; d_call: TRBD1; j_call: TRBJ1-2; cdr3_aa: CASTSGQANYGYTF; cdr3_nt: TGTGCCAGCACCTCGGGACAGGCCAACTATGGCTACACCTTC
clone_size: .; v_call: TRBV10-3; d_call: .; j_call: TRBJ1-1; cdr3_aa: CASGGRGRIEAFF; cdr3_nt: TGTGCCTCGGGGGGGCGGGGGCGGATTGAAGCTTTCTTT
clone_size: .; v_call: TRBV4-1; d_call: TRBD2; j_call: TRBJ2-7; cdr3_aa: CASSQEGLAGVVSSYEQYF; cdr3_nt: TGCGCCAGCAGCCAAGAGGGGCTAGCGGGAGTTGTCAGTTCCTACGAGCAGTACTTC
clone_size: .; v_call: TRBV18; d_call: .; j_call: TRBJ1-1; cdr3_aa: CASSPSQENTEAFF; cdr3_nt: TGTGCCAGCTCACCATCCCAGGAGAACACTGAAGCTTTCTTT
clone_size: few; v_call: TRBV9; d_call: .; j_call: TRBJ1-1; cdr3_aa: CASSVVRGGIFSEAFF; cdr3_nt: TGTGCCAGCAGCGTAGTCAGGGGTGGGATATTTAGTGAAGCTTTCTTT
clone_size: few; v_call: TRBV11-2; d_call: TRBD1; j_call: TRBJ1-3; cdr3_aa: CASSRTGTGNTIYF; cdr3_nt: TGTGCCAGCTCGAGGACAGGCACGGGGAACACCATATATTTT
clone_size: .; v_call: TRBV18; d_call: TRBD2; j_call: TRBJ2-1; cdr3_aa: CASSPASGSNEQFF; cdr3_nt: TGTGCCAGCTCACCAGCTAGCGGGAGCAATGAGCAGTTCTTC
clone_size: few; v_call: TRBV7-9; d_call: .; j_call: TRBJ1-1; cdr3_aa: CASRRRTARNTEAFF; cdr3_nt: TGTGCCAGCAGACGCCGGACAGCGAGGAACACTGAAGCTTTCTTT
clone_size: few; v_call: TRBV30; d_call: .; j_call: TRBJ2-3; cdr3_aa: CSTSGSTDTQYF; cdr3_nt: TGTAGTACGAGCGGTAGCACAGATACGCAGTATTTT
clone_size: .; v_call: TRBV18; d_call: .; j_call: TRBJ1-1; cdr3_aa: CASSPGQRNTEAFF; cdr3_nt: TGTGCCAGCTCACCCGGACAGAGGAACACTGAAGCTTTCTTT
clone_size: .; v_call: TRBV7-9; d_call: TRBD1; j_call: TRBJ1-1; cdr3_aa: CASSFGTANTEAFF; cdr3_nt: TGTGCCAGCAGCTTCGGGACAGCGAACACTGAAGCTTTCTTT
clone_size: few; v_call: TRBV7-2; d_call: .; j_call: TRBJ2-2; cdr3_aa: CASSFGRNTGELFF; cdr3_nt: TGTGCCAGCAGCTTTGGCAGAAACACCGGGGAGCTGTTTTTT
clone_size: few; v_call: TRBV10-3; d_call: .; j_call: TRBJ2-3; cdr3_aa: CAISGREDTQYF; cdr3_nt: TGTGCCATCAGTGGAAGAGAGGATACGCAGTATTTT
clone_size: few; v_call: TRBV19; d_call: .; j_call: TRBJ1-5; cdr3_aa: CASSIRREKENQPQHF; cdr3_nt: TGTGCCAGTAGTATCAGGAGGGAGAAGGAGAATCAGCCCCAGCATTTT
clone_size: few; v_call: TRBV4-2; d_call: .; j_call: TRBJ2-1; cdr3_aa: CASSLGRGSYNEQFF; cdr3_nt: TGTGCCAGCAGCTTGGGAAGGGGCTCCTACAATGAGCAGTTCTTC
clone_size: .; v_call: TRBV7-3; d_call: TRBD2; j_call: TRBJ2-5; cdr3_aa: CASSSGGGEQTQYF; cdr3_nt: TGTGCCAGCAGCTCCGGCGGGGGGGAACAGACCCAGTACTTC
clone_size: few; v_call: TRBV5-1; d_call: .; j_call: TRBJ1-1; cdr3_aa: CASSTGTTLNTEAFF; cdr3_nt: TGCGCCAGCAGCACCGGGACAACGTTGAACACTGAAGCTTTCTTT
clone_size: .; v_call: TRBV28; d_call: TRBD2; j_call: TRBJ2-7; cdr3_aa: CASSLMLAGSSYEQYF; cdr3_nt: TGTGCCAGCAGTTTAATGCTAGCGGGTAGCTCCTACGAGCAGTACTTC
clone_size: few; v_call: TRBV19; d_call: .; j_call: TRBJ1-5; cdr3_aa: CASTGGNQPQHF; cdr3_nt: TGTGCCAGTACAGGGGGCAATCAGCCCCAGCATTTT
clone_size: .; v_call: TRBV9; d_call: .; j_call: TRBJ2-7; cdr3_aa: CASSVGTDHSYEQYF; cdr3_nt: TGTGCCAGCAGCGTAGGGACAGATCACTCCTACGAGCAGTACTTC
clone_size: .; v_call: TRBV30; d_call: .; j_call: TRBJ2-7; cdr3_aa: CAWNPAGLFEQYF; cdr3_nt: TGTGCCTGGAATCCCGCGGGATTGTTCGAGCAGTACTTC
clone_size: .; v_call: TRBV28; d_call: TRBD2; j_call: TRBJ2-7; cdr3_aa: CASALAGDPYEQYF; cdr3_nt: TGTGCCAGCGCCTTAGCGGGAGATCCCTACGAGCAGTACTTC
clone_size: .; v_call: TRBV7-9; d_call: .; j_call: TRBJ1-1; cdr3_aa: CASSASNTEAFF; cdr3_nt: TGTGCCAGCAGCGCGTCGAACACTGAAGCTTTCTTT
clone_size: .; v_call: TRBV6-6; d_call: TRBD2; j_call: TRBJ2-7; cdr3_aa: CASGGTSSYEQYF; cdr3_nt: TGTGCCAGCGGCGGGACTAGCTCCTACGAGCAGTACTTC
clone_size: .; v_call: TRBV5-4; d_call: TRBD2; j_call: TRBJ2-7; cdr3_aa: CASSLVAGGSYEQYF; cdr3_nt: TGTGCCAGCAGCTTGGTAGCGGGGGGCTCCTACGAGCAGTACTTC